The T cell receptor (beta chain) described here comes from a study of cytomegalovirus exposure and HLA in healthy donors (dated by TCRdb to about 2017). A note on the overall study: In an earlier analysis of around 540 of the donors, under 300 Gb of sequence data and 120 million or so unique TCR beta sequences from approximately 180 million T cells were reported. Of the roughly 430 genotyped donors, about 80% fell in the genetic ancestry cluster associated with self-reported Caucasian donors. About five DR-DQ haplotypes were handled as single units for association and clustering because linkage in the cohort was strong. Genome-wide SNP genotypes for about 65% of the 666 donors were used in a later genetic analysis, which treated that subset as a discovery cohort. The study combined high-throughput TCR immunosequencing, statistical association of individual TCRs with disease status, and machine learning to predict cytomegalovirus infection status. An earlier analysis of fewer than 700 of the donors applied high-throughput TCR beta sequencing to assess whether each TCR beta V gene segment acted as functional or pseudogenic. The T cell repertoires of under 700 subjects were profiled by immunosequencing and related to cytomegalovirus serostatus. Approximately 310 gigabases of sequencing data and roughly 80 million unique TCR sequences made up an early release that covered 640 HLA-typed donors. In addition to the first cohort of roughly 670 subjects, a separate validation cohort of 120 different subjects was used. Every repertoire in the discovery cohort had been generated on one and the same sequencing platform. In the later analysis, no new phenotypic data were used to find candidate immune exposures; instead, reliance was placed on TCR beta sequences and their occurrence across donors. Alongside the repertoire data, information on donor age, sex, ethnicity and CMV serostatus was compiled. To study patterns of TCR occurrence, a later analysis re-analyzed previously published TCR beta repertoires from just over 650 donors and added high-resolution HLA genotyping. HLA typing included class I and class II loci at four-digit resolution. The number of donors typed differed by locus, with about 629-630 for A, B, C, DRB1 and DQB1, roughly 520 for DQA1, about 610 for DPA1, and some 440 for DPB1. The study aimed to test whether cataloging public T cell receptors could reveal signatures of past pathogen exposure. On average, roughly 200,000 unique TCR beta nucleotide sequences were sequenced per donor among 350 to 400 genotyped donors of the cohort, with roughly 19% of those sequences being non-productive.

The sample holds many counts of this clone. This receptor's antigen is unknown. Qualities for individual bases were not recorded, and no much larger clone is one base off. The V end gives up 0 bases and the J end 4 bases, leaving 0 bases in the junction not matched to a gene. From the cysteine through the phenylalanine, the CDR3 covers 15 amino acids. The CDR3 DNA has 45 bases and is translated from base 1. According to the germline V gene, CDR1 reads MRHNA and CDR2 reads SNTAGT. The library came from the immunoSEQ multiplex PCR assay. A mixture of 60 forward primers for TCR Vbeta segments and 13 reverse primers for TCR Jbeta segments was used in the multiplex PCR. Amplification of the CDR3 region of rearranged TCR beta genes was performed with a multiplex PCR assay on genomic DNA. On the Illumina HiSeq System, the amplified TCR beta libraries were sequenced as 87-base-pair reads. The study's processing was this. A later analysis counted tens of millions of unique TCR beta chains across the 500 to 850 repertoires, and roughly 9.9 million of these chains were shared by at least two donors. To remove PCR and sequencing errors, raw reads were error-corrected and collapsed into unique sequences using a nearest-neighbor algorithm that merged closely related sequences. To assign V, D and J gene segments, CDR3 sequences were aligned to IMGT reference sequences. Each retained sequence needed at least a six-nucleotide match to both a V gene segment and a J gene segment. Rearrangements were called productive when the CDR3 lacked stop codons and stayed in frame with V and J; all others were non-productive. Following IMGT convention, CDR3 was defined as the stretch from the second conserved V-encoded cysteine up to the conserved J-encoded phenylalanine. Sequences without an unambiguous match to a single V gene segment were excluded from the earlier analysis of about 640 of the donors. An earlier analysis of about 590 of the donors classified V segments as functional when productive rearrangements were above 56.7% and as segregating when the standard deviation between donors was above 5%. To diagnose cytomegalovirus status from the catalog of TCR beta chain sequences, a statistical classification framework was built. In a later analysis, TCR nucleotide sequences were compared against IMGT/GENE-DB human TR gene sequences so that V and J genes could be assigned. In a later analysis, CDR3 sequences and most-parsimonious VDJ recombination scenarios were assigned using the TCRdist pipeline. In a later analysis, each TCR beta chain was defined by its CDR3 amino acid sequence together with its V-gene family, and reads without a unique V-gene family were excluded. As a way to deal with suspected cross-contamination and a sequencing artifact, a later analysis dropped hundreds of nucleotide sequences that were highly shared and had low generation probability. For each public chain, a later analysis derived a clonal expansion index from normalized ranks of inferred template counts within each repertoire. In a later analysis, generation probabilities were computed using a VDJ recombination model fitted to out-of-frame rearrangements, and the results were checked against IGoR. Hypergeometric tests were used in a later analysis to score TCR-TCR, TCR-HLA and TCR-CMV co-occurrence, with a repertoire-size bias correction applied to the TCR pairs. False discovery rates were estimated in a later analysis by permuting HLA or CMV assignments 20 times. A later analysis grouped co-occurring TCRs with DBSCAN, adding TCRdist sequence similarity when clustering within HLA-allele-positive subsets. Repertoires with fewer than 30,000 or more than 120,000 public chains, plus five repertoires with anomalous nucleotide sharing, were excluded from co-occurrence clustering. TCRdb took this table from immuneACCESS and kept in-frame rearrangements with V and J called. Such tables lack part of the clones; where checked against another copy, unresolved V genes explain under half of the gap, and the rest is unexplained. Clonal size and the V and J genes are those of that table, whereas D and trimming came from the DNA. The sample profile shows some 130,000 clones; roughly three quarters of them were found once. 3% to 3.5% of the sample is taken by the ten largest.

The cohort consisted of 600 to 700 healthy bone marrow donors. Cohort members were all nominally healthy when sampled, although unrecorded immune exposures were likely present. The donor tested CMV seronegative, placing the donor among the 350 or so seronegative members of the cohort. Every donor gave a peripheral blood sample, and the peripheral blood mononuclear cells from that sample were used for TCR beta sequencing. The Qiagen DNeasy Blood Extraction Kit was used to extract genomic DNA from the blood cell samples. Broader findings and caveats from the paper: In a later analysis, several top co-occurrence clusters were reported to appear linked to parvovirus B19, influenza, CMV and Epstein-Barr virus. A later analysis found that HLA-associated TCR beta chains were more clonally expanded and had lower generation probabilities than equally common non-associated chains. Roughly uniform sequencing depth across donors was assumed in presence/absence analyses, although this assumption may not hold. Some IMGT-functional V segments, including TRBV6-2 and TRBV6-3, could not be told apart with the 87-base-pair reads, so those segments were excluded. A total of fewer than 200 TCR beta chains were listed by the study as associated with cytomegalovirus. CMV serostatus was the only immune exposure information available for the cohort. A later analysis found that most CMV-associated TCR beta chains appeared HLA-restricted, with HLA associations seemingly driven largely by CMV exposure. A cluster of highly shared sequence variants was judged likely to represent a technical artifact of the sequencing pipeline. A further reported finding was that TCR beta sequences accurately predicted the HLA-A and HLA-B alleles for most subjects in the first cohort. Across donors, most TCR sequences were observed very rarely, whereas some public TCRs were present in many individuals. Approximately 16 rarely observed V segments, including chromosome 9 orphons, were excluded from the earlier analysis of some 590 of the donors because counts were too low. In a later genetic analysis, fewer N-insertions in productive TCRs were reported among donors in an Asian-associated ancestry cluster than the approximately 670-donor mean. Broadly in line with IMGT annotations, most TCR beta V segments showed up in productive rearrangements about 87% or about 30% of the time in an earlier analysis of 450 to 750 of the donors. When HLA alleles, especially DR and DQ, strongly co-occurred, attributing TCR associations to individual alleles was difficult. In both the original and validation cohorts, the classifier was reported to diagnose cytomegalovirus status with high specificity and sensitivity. Correlated functional status among segregating V segments might be attributable to linkage disequilibrium, but an unknown experimental factor could not be ruled out. In this cohort, only TCR beta chains were sequenced, and detectable features were limited by the absence of alpha or paired-chain data. Because HLA typing was missing for some donors at each locus, association tests included only the typed subset. In a later genetic analysis, a missense DCLRE1C variant was associated with V-gene and J-gene trimming of TCR beta chains, and the association was replicated in an independent cohort. A later analysis associated approximately 17,000 TCR beta sequences with specific HLA alleles at a false discovery rate of 0.05. The authors suggested that the approach could potentially be extended to other disease states and immunological phenotypes. A later analysis found that TCR association rates varied across HLA loci, with DRB1 alleles showing the most associated TCRs and HLA-C alleles the fewest. In vitro tests confirmed that three of the cytomegalovirus-associated TCR beta chains recognize cytomegalovirus antigens.

The receptor was isolated from a middle-aged man in good health and CMV-seronegative. Sample: PBMCs. The chain is encoded by TRBV6-4 joined to TRBJ2-3; TRBD2 agrees with 11 junctional bases. In nucleotide form, the sequence is TGTGCCAGCAGTGACTCTAGCGGGGGGGCAGATACGCAGTATTTT. Translated, it gives CASSDSSGGADTQYF.